This T cell receptor beta chain was retrieved from a study of T cell changes during pregnancy in multiple sclerosis. Sequencing was performed with immunoSEQ multiplex PCR; in TCRdb, only in-frame clones are kept and a portion is missing. This table holds fewer than 90,000 clones, 94% found once. The CDR3 has 13 residues. CDR1 is GTSNPN and CDR2 is SVGIG in the germline V gene (reference sequence). V lost 0 bases to trimming and J lost 5 bases, with 9 bases between them. Here the sequenced sample was peripheral blood, taken in the third trimester of pregnancy. The clonotype comes from a female donor with multiple sclerosis, enrolled in a pregnancy study. This chain uses TRBV30 with TRBJ2-3; no clear D gene. CDR3 coding DNA: TGTGCCTGGAGTGTCCCCACCGGAGATACGCAGTATTTT. It translates to CAWSVPTGDTQYF. The whole variable domain, filled in from reference TRBV30 and TRBJ2-3, reads SQTIHQWPATLVQPVGSPLSLECTVEGTSNPNLYWYRQAAGRGLQLLFYSVGIGQISSEVPQNLSASRPQDRQFILSSKKLLLSDSGFYLCAWSVPTGDTQYFGPGTRLTVL.